A selection of T cell receptor beta chains follows, all from one sample in a study of cytomegalovirus exposure and HLA in healthy donors. Only in-frame clones appear in the TCRdb table, and some are missing; sequencing was by immunoSEQ multiplex PCR. The data contain 100,000 to 150,000 clones, 60% to 85% of them seen just once; the ten biggest clones take up 1.5% to 2.5%. Sequenced material: PBMCs. All receptors derive from a man aged 45-65 years in good health and CMV-seronegative. Each CDR3 is given with its conserved first and last residue. A D gene is named only where the DNA matches it firmly. The size field is filled for only some rows; it gives once, few, many or a size class.

j_call cdr3_length v_call d_call clone_size cdr3_aa cdr3_nt
TRBJ1-1 13 TRBV5-5 NA once CASSLGRGTEAFF TGTGCCAGCAGCTTGGGGCGGGGAACTGAAGCTTTCTTT
TRBJ1-6 15 TRBV5-1 TRBD1 NA CASSPGDRAASPLHF TGCGCCAGCAGCCCCGGGGACAGGGCAGCCTCACCCCTCCACTTT
TRBJ1-6 14 TRBV19 TRBD1 NA CASSIGDRDSPLHF TGTGCCAGTAGTATTGGGGACAGGGATTCACCCCTCCACTTT
TRBJ2-5 16 TRBV13 TRBD2 NA CASSPTTSGVGETQYF TGTGCCAGCAGCCCAACGACTAGCGGGGTTGGCGAGACCCAGTACTTC
TRBJ1-1 15 TRBV5-4 TRBD1 few CASSARTGVNTEAFF TGTGCCAGCAGCGCGAGGACAGGAGTGAACACTGAAGCTTTCTTT
TRBJ2-5 14 TRBV5-6 TRBD1 NA CASSSTGMGETQYF TGTGCCAGCAGCTCGACAGGGATGGGAGAGACCCAGTACTTC
TRBJ2-3 20 TRBV5-1 TRBD2 NA CASSFNPSAGLAGGSDTRYF TGCGCCAGCAGCTTCAACCCTTCTGCTGGACTAGCGGGGGGTTCAGATACGCGGTATTTT
TRBJ1-5 16 TRBV19 TRBD1 few CASSPTDRGVNQPQHF TGTGCCAGTAGTCCAACGGACAGGGGGGTCAATCAGCCCCAGCATTTT
TRBJ1-5 14 TRBV6-6 NA NA CASSAEGSNQPQHF TGTGCCAGCAGTGCGGAGGGGAGCAATCAGCCCCAGCATTTT
TRBJ2-7 17 TRBV19 TRBD2 NA CASTETGLAGGVYEQYF TGTGCCAGTACCGAGACGGGACTAGCGGGGGGGGTCTACGAGCAGTACTTC
TRBJ2-2 15 TRBV7-9 NA NA CASSLDSRNTGELFF TGTGCCAGCAGCTTAGATTCCAGAAACACCGGGGAGCTGTTTTTT
TRBJ2-7 15 TRBV7-9 NA NA CASSNRAGPDYEQYF TGTGCCAGCAGCAACCGGGCCGGACCCGACTACGAGCAGTACTTC
TRBJ2-5 13 TRBV28 NA NA CASSFSFRETQYF TGTGCCAGCAGTTTCTCATTTCGGGAGACCCAGTACTTC
TRBJ2-1 13 TRBV6-5 TRBD1 few CASSSQGANEQFF TGTGCCAGCAGTAGCCAGGGGGCTAATGAGCAGTTCTTC
TRBJ2-3 14 TRBV7-2 NA NA CASSPDFGEDTQYF TGTGCCAGCTCTCCGGACTTTGGGGAAGATACGCAGTATTTT
TRBJ1-3 12 TRBV29-1 NA NA CSVEDLADTIYF TGCAGCGTTGAAGATCTCGCAGACACCATATATTTT
TRBJ2-4 13 TRBV11-2 NA few CASTNLAKNIQYF TGTGCCAGCACGAACTTAGCCAAAAACATTCAGTACTTC
TRBJ2-1 18 TRBV5-1 NA few CASSLGPPGQRGMDEQFF TGCGCCAGCAGCTTGGGACCCCCGGGACAAAGGGGGATGGATGAGCAGTTCTTC
TRBJ1-2 12 TRBV2 NA NA CASSLSFDGYTF TGTGCCAGCAGTCTAAGTTTCGATGGCTACACCTTC
TRBJ2-3 17 TRBV5-1 TRBD2 NA CASSFGSGGTSTDTQYF TGCGCCAGCAGCTTTGGTAGCGGGGGGACTAGCACAGATACGCAGTATTTT
TRBJ2-1 13 TRBV6-4 NA NA CASSVGFHNEQFF TGTGCCAGCAGTGTCGGTTTCCACAATGAGCAGTTCTTC
TRBJ1-2 13 TRBV18 NA NA CASSPDRTGGYTF TGTGCCAGCTCACCCGACAGGACGGGGGGCTACACCTTC
TRBJ1-1 13 TRBV19 NA NA CASSIDRNTEAFF TGTGCCAGTAGTATAGATCGGAACACTGAAGCTTTCTTT
TRBJ1-1 15 TRBV5-1 NA NA CASSLVTGWVTEAFF TGCGCCAGCAGCTTGGTTACGGGGTGGGTCACTGAAGCTTTCTTT
TRBJ1-3 17 TRBV28 NA few CASSLPQGTISGNTIYF TGTGCCAGCAGTTTGCCGCAGGGTACAATCTCTGGAAACACCATATATTTT
TRBJ2-1 15 TRBV5-1 NA NA CASSLVGGSYNEQFF TGCGCCAGCAGCTTGGTCGGCGGCTCCTACAATGAGCAGTTCTTC
TRBJ2-2 15 TRBV5-1 NA NA CASSPLAMNTGELFF TGCGCCAGCAGCCCACTTGCTATGAACACCGGGGAGCTGTTTTTT
TRBJ1-1 17 TRBV18 TRBD1 NA CASSPPRTGSMRTEAFF TGTGCCAGCTCACCTCCCAGGACAGGGAGTATGCGGACTGAAGCTTTCTTT
TRBJ1-2 13 TRBV5-1 NA NA CASSLEGDYGYTF TGCGCCAGCAGCTTGGAGGGGGACTATGGCTACACCTTC
TRBJ2-6 20 TRBV13 NA few CASSKGALLPLRSGANVLTF TGTGCCAGCAGCAAAGGGGCCCTCTTACCTTTAAGGTCTGGGGCCAACGTCCTGACTTTC
TRBJ2-1 13 TRBV5-1 NA NA CASSWGQNNEQFF TGCGCCAGCAGCTGGGGCCAGAACAATGAGCAGTTCTTC
TRBJ2-7 15 TRBV6-5 TRBD2 NA CASSRASGGGYEQYF TGTGCCAGCAGCCGAGCTAGCGGGGGAGGGTACGAGCAGTACTTC
TRBJ1-5 15 TRBV30 NA NA CAGPRGDNSNQPQHF TGTGCCGGGCCCAGGGGTGATAATAGCAATCAGCCCCAGCATTTT
TRBJ1-5 14 TRBV11-1 NA NA CASSLSASNQPQHF TGTGCCAGCAGCTTAAGCGCTAGCAATCAGCCCCAGCATTTT
TRBJ1-1 14 TRBV2 NA once CASSEAGVDTEAFF TGTGCCAGCAGTGAAGCAGGGGTGGACACTGAAGCTTTCTTT
TRBJ2-3 16 TRBV4-1 TRBD2 few CASSQDLAAGGDTQYF TGCGCCAGCAGCCAAGATCTAGCGGCGGGGGGGGATACGCAGTATTTT
TRBJ1-5 14 TRBV2 TRBD1 NA CASSQGASNQPQHF TGTGCCAGCAGTCAGGGGGCGTCTAATCAGCCCCAGCATTTT
TRBJ1-3 13 TRBV5-1 NA once CASSPASRDTIYF TGCGCCAGCAGCCCCGCTAGCCGGGACACCATATATTTT
TRBJ1-6 15 TRBV15 NA NA CATSRVQGHNSPLHF TGTGCCACCAGCAGAGTACAGGGCCATAATTCACCCCTCCACTTT
TRBJ1-5 15 TRBV4-3 NA NA CASSQDRYGNQPQHF TGCGCCAGCAGCCAAGACAGGTACGGCAATCAGCCCCAGCATTTT
TRBJ1-1 16 TRBV7-8 NA NA CASSLLPPPGGTEAFF TGTGCCAGCAGCTTACTCCCCCCCCCGGGGGGAACTGAAGCTTTCTTT
TRBJ2-1 16 TRBV2 TRBD2 NA CASSERGLAGGNEQFF TGTGCCAGCAGTGAAAGGGGACTAGCGGGGGGTAATGAGCAGTTCTTC
TRBJ1-2 14 TRBV6-1 NA NA CASSVGSERYGYTF TGTGCCAGCAGTGTCGGGAGCGAGAGATATGGCTACACCTTC
TRBJ2-1 12 TRBV2 NA once CASSDRNNEQFF TGTGCCAGCTCGGACAGAAACAATGAGCAGTTCTTC
TRBJ2-3 15 TRBV15 TRBD2 NA CATSIAGGHRDTQYF TGTGCCACCAGCATAGCGGGGGGGCATCGAGATACGCAGTATTTT
TRBJ1-6 15 TRBV7-3 NA NA CASSSTRSGNSPLHF TGTGCCAGCAGCTCTACGCGATCCGGTAACTCACCCCTCCACTTT